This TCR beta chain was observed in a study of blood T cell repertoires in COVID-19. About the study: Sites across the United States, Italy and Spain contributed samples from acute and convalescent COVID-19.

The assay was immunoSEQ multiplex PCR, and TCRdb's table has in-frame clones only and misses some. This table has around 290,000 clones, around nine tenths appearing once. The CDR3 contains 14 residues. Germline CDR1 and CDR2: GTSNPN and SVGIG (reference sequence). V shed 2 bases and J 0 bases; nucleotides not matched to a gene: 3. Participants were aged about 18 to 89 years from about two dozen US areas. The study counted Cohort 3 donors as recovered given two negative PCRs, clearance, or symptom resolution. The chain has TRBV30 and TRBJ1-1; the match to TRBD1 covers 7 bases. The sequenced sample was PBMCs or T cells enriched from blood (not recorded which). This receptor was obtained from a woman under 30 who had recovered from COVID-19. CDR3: CAWSRDRLNTEAFF. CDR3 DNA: TGTGCCTGGAGTAGGGACAGACTGAACACTGAAGCTTTCTTT. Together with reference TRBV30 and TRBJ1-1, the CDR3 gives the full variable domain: SQTIHQWPATLVQPVGSPLSLECTVEGTSNPNLYWYRQAAGRGLQLLFYSVGIGQISSEVPQNLSASRPQDRQFILSSKKLLLSDSGFYLCAWSRDRLNTEAFFGQGTRLTVV.